Detailed here is one T cell receptor beta chain. This clone's antigen is unknown. The input lacks base qualities; no much larger clone sits a single base away. The source of the sample is a study of blood T cell repertoires in COVID-19 (dated by TCRdb to 2019 to 2021). About the investigation overall: Collaborator samples came from the United States, Italy and Spain and covered acute and convalescent phases of COVID-19. The prospective study material was composed of cDNA or gDNA derived from T cells, B-cell-depleted T cells, or PBMCs. The dataset comprised deeply sampled blood TCRbeta repertoires from subjects exposed to, actively infected with, or recovered from COVID-19. A freely available public database, intended as a resource for researchers studying the immune response to SARS-CoV-2, is where the repertoires were released. The samples were drawn from two sources: the first 160 participants of the ongoing ImmuneRACE study, and 1,000 to 1,500 subjects contributed by 6 global collaborators. The sample metadata nearly always contained a de-identified subject ID, COVID-19 status, age in years and sex. Where HLA class I and class II types were available, the types were taken from metadata supplied by the sample provider, not from assay-based typing. Here is what the overall study found, with its caveats: The amount of clinical and demographic metadata varied by source and participant and was provided uncurated.

V is clipped by 2 bases and J by 2 bases, and the sequence between their germline boundaries is 18 bases long. Per the germline V gene (reference sequence), GTSNPN is the CDR1 and SVGIG is the CDR2. Reading from cysteine to phenylalanine, the CDR3 counts 16 amino acids. This entry keeps only the CDR3 DNA: 48 bases, framed from base 1. TCRbeta CDR3 regions were amplified from genomic DNA using the immunoSEQ Assay, a bias-controlled multiplex PCR. The paper's processing steps were these. The number of nucleated cells in each sample was estimated from the amplification of reference gene primers within the assay. Sequence reads were collapsed and filtered to measure the absolute abundance of every unique TCRbeta CDR3 rearrangement. For each sample, productive Simpson clonality was calculated by taking the square root of Simpson's diversity index across productive rearrangements. TCRdb holds this immuneACCESS table with in-frame rearrangements only. Some clones are missing; in checked studies, unresolved V genes explain under half, and the rest has no known cause. V and J calls and clone size are copied from that table; D and trimming were computed from the DNA. The sample records over 110,000 clones, about three quarters of which are singletons. The ten top clones hold 1.9% of the sample.

The collaborating institutions used their own protocols to collect whole blood in K2EDTA tubes. Collaborator samples were shipped for TCRbeta analysis as frozen whole blood, isolated PBMCs, or DNA extracted from either sample type. The clonotype originates from a woman aged 60 to 75 with acute or convalescent COVID-19. The chain is assembled from TRBV30 and TRBJ1-2, with a tentative D gene TRBD1 over 5 matching bases. The specimen sequenced was peripheral blood. The encoded CDR3 is CAWSSQTTDVNYGYTF. The DNA reads as follows: TGTGCCTGGAGTTCTCAGACGACAGACGTAAACTATGGCTACACCTTC. The full variable domain, with segments outside the CDR3 supplied by the reference TRBV30 and TRBJ1-2 proteins, appears as SQTIHQWPATLVQPVGSPLSLECTVEGTSNPNLYWYRQAAGRGLQLLFYSVGIGQISSEVPQNLSASRPQDRQFILSSKKLLLSDSGFYLCAWSSQTTDVNYGYTFGSGTRLTVV.